The 20 T cell receptor beta chains below come from one sample, sequenced in a study of cytomegalovirus exposure and HLA in healthy donors. Primers for the PCR totalled 60 Vbeta and 13 Jbeta. Some clones are missing from TCRdb's copy, which holds only in-frame ones; the method was immunoSEQ multiplex PCR. In the table there are about 75,000 clones, around 84% of which are singletons. The sequencing input was PBMCs. Every receptor here comes from an older man in good health and CMV-seropositive.

The chain links TRBV5-8 to TRBJ1-3, with D perhaps matching TRBD1 (6 bases). This CDR3 region has 15 residues. Germline values: CDR1 SGHTS, CDR2 YDEGEE. V lost 3 bases, J lost 0 bases, and 10 bases lay in between. Here the CDR3 reads CASSWTAFSGNTIYF. The CDR3 DNA reads as TGTGCCAGCAGCTGGACAGCCTTCTCTGGAAACACCATATATTTT.

This chain links TRBV12-2 with TRBJ2-7; the table names TRBD2, a call not compared with the DNA. TRBV12-2 is labeled a pseudogene. The CDR3 totals 14 residues. CDR3 in amino acids: CASRLGSGGYEQYF. The CDR3 DNA follows: TGTGCAAGTCGCTTAGGGTCCGGGGGGTACGAGCAGTACTTC.

This chain links TRBV10-1 with TRBJ1-1; no clear D gene. CDR1 WNHNN and CDR2 SYGVQD come from the germline V gene (reference sequence). CDR3 length: 13 amino acids. V gave up 4 bases and J gave up 1 base, with 7 bases separating them. For the CDR3, the DNA is TGCGCCAGCAGTGGGAACAGGAACACTGAAGCTTTCTTT. As protein: CASSGNRNTEAFF.

The CDR3 loop is CASTKGQLTTYNEQFF. For the CDR3, the DNA is TGCGCCAGCACAAAAGGACAGCTCACTACCTACAATGAGCAGTTCTTC. The rearrangement uses TRBV5-1 and TRBJ2-1, with D tentatively TRBD1 (6 bases). With 6 bases removed from V and 2 bases from J, the gap between germline ends came to 18 bases. Germline CDR1 and CDR2: SGHRS and YFSETQ. The CDR3 has 16 residues.

The V call is TRBV29-1, the J call TRBJ1-2; D ambiguous. V was clipped by 4 bases and J by 2 bases, with 5 bases between them. CDR3 length: 11 amino acids. Looked up from germline, CDR1 is SQVTM and CDR2 is ANQGSEA. CDR3 sequence (DNA): TGCAGCGTTGTTGAGAACTATGGCTACACCTTC. It codes for CSVVENYGYTF.

The V and J genes are TRBV20-1 and TRBJ2-7; no clear D. V shed 2 bases and J shed 1 base, with 3 bases lying between them. The CDR3 is 11 residues long. Germline CDR1 reads DFQATT; CDR2 reads SNEGSKA (reference sequence). The DNA for the CDR3 is TGCAGTGCTAGATCGTCCTACGAGCAGTACTTC. It is translated as CSARSSYEQYF.

V usage is TRBV9 and J usage is TRBJ2-7, with TRBD1 matching 8 bases. CDR1 SGDLS and CDR2 YYNGEE come from the germline V gene. V shed 5 bases, J shed 6 bases, and the junction held 16 bases outside the gene matches. This CDR3 is built from 16 residues. Written as DNA, the CDR3 is TGTGCCAGCAGTTATGGACAGGGAAGGACAATGGGCGAGCAGTACTTC. Translation gives CASSYGQGRTMGEQYF.

This rearrangement joins TRBV4-3 to TRBJ2-5; D may be TRBD1 (5 bases). The germline V gene has CDR1 LGHNA and CDR2 YSLEER. Trimming stripped 4 bases from V and 5 bases from J, with 17 bases between. The CDR3 consists of 15 residues. The CDR3 region is CASSPHTAGWETQYF. CDR3 in DNA: TGCGCCAGCAGCCCACACACTGCAGGGTGGGAGACCCAGTACTTC.

V is TRBV27 and J is TRBJ2-3; D is possibly TRBD2 (6 bases). With 8 bases removed from V and 9 bases from J, the gap between germline ends came to 15 bases. From germline, CDR1 is MNHEY and CDR2 SMNVEV (reference sequence). The CDR3 contains 12 residues. The CDR3 DNA reads TGTGCCAGCGGGCCCCCGGCGGGAACGCAGTATTTT. Translating it yields CASGPPAGTQYF.

The chain recombines TRBV12-5 with TRBJ2-1; TRBD2 agrees at 8 bases. The CDR3 totals 14 residues. V shed 2 bases and J 6 bases; nucleotides not matched to a gene: 3. CDR1 LGHNT and CDR2 FRNRAP come from the germline V gene. The CDR3 protein is CASGLRGGRNEQFF. The CDR3 DNA reads as TGTGCTAGTGGTTTGCGGGGGGGCCGCAATGAGCAGTTCTTC.

The gene calls are TRBV28 and TRBJ2-3; 8 nucleotides agree with TRBD2. This CDR3 region has 15 residues. Germline V gives CDR1 MDHEN, CDR2 SYDVKM. J lost 5 bases, V lost 6 bases, and 10 bases had no gene match. The CDR3 DNA reads TGTGCCAGCAGCCCAGCAGCGGGAGTGGTAGATACGCAGTATTTT. Protein: CASSPAAGVVDTQYF.

This clone was seen only a few times. The genes are TRBV15 and TRBJ1-4; 8 bases fit TRBD1. Germline V gene data show CDR1 as LNHNV and CDR2 as YYDKDF (reference sequence). The length of the CDR3 is 20 residues. Trimming removed 0 bases from V and 5 bases from J; junction bases left unmatched: 17. As DNA, the CDR3 is TGTGCCACCAGCAGAGATTTCCAGGGGGCGGGCCTCCGTCTAAATGAAAAACTGTTTTTT. Translation: CATSRDFQGAGLRLNEKLFF.

DNA for the CDR3: TGTGCCAGTAGTATAAGGCGGATGGGTGAAGCTTTCTTT. It translates to CASSIRRMGEAFF. This chain links TRBV19 with TRBJ1-1; D gene ambiguous. Between the trimmed V and J ends, which lost 2 bases and 7 bases, there was a span of 11 bases. Per germline, CDR1 LNHDA and CDR2 SQIVND (reference sequence). The CDR3 has 13 amino acids.

The chain joins TRBV29-1 to TRBJ1-4, with 10 bases that match TRBD1. This CDR3 has 14 residues. The germline V gene encodes CDR1 SQVTM and CDR2 ANQGSEA. The J segment lost 4 bases and the V segment lost 3 bases, leaving 2 bases of the junction unmatched. CDR3 DNA: TGCAGCGTTGAGGGGACAGGGGATAATGAAAAACTGTTTTTT. Its translation: CSVEGTGDNEKLFF.

The V and J genes are TRBV7-2 and TRBJ2-3; no clear D. Trimming removed 5 bases at V and 3 bases at J, with 3 bases between. This CDR3 is 11 amino acids long. The V gene's germline CDR1 is SGHTA and CDR2 FQGNSA. CDR3 protein: CASSRTDTQYF. As DNA, the CDR3 is TGTGCCAGCAGCCGTACAGATACGCAGTATTTT.

The chain joins TRBV6-5 to TRBJ1-5; 7 bases fit TRBD1. Germline V gives CDR1 MNHEY, CDR2 SVGAGI. The CDR3 runs to 13 residues. The J segment lost 9 bases and the V segment lost 5 bases, leaving 7 bases of the junction unmatched. The CDR3 reads CASSPGQVWPQHF. CDR3 sequence (DNA): TGTGCCAGCAGTCCCGGACAGGTGTGGCCCCAGCATTTT.

This clone was counted between two and nine times. One junction end disagrees with the germline gene, perhaps due to a read error. Other nucleotide sequences from this sample produce the same CDR3. V usage is TRBV5-1 and J usage is TRBJ1-5, with D uncertain. The CDR3 has 15 residues. Per germline, CDR1 SGHRS and CDR2 YFSETQ. Written as DNA, the CDR3 is TGCGCCAGCAGTTTGGACGGAGATAGCAATCAGCCCCAGCATTTT. Protein sequence: CASSLDGDSNQPQHF.

This clone was picked up one time. V is TRBV5-1 and J is TRBJ2-1; tentative D call: TRBD2 (5 bases). The CDR3 contains 14 residues. From germline, CDR1 is SGHRS and CDR2 YFSETQ. Trimming took off 7 bases at V and 2 bases at J, with 13 bases between the two ends. CDR3 in DNA: TGCGCCAGCGGAGAGAGCGGAGCCTACAATGAGCAGTTCTTC. As protein: CASGESGAYNEQFF. The full variable domain, its missing parts supplied by reference TRBV5-1 and TRBJ2-1, is KAGVTQTPRYLIKTRGQQVTLSCSPISGHRSVSWYQQTPGQGLQFLFEYFSETQRNKGNFPGRFSGRQFSNSRSEMNVSTLELGDSALYLCASGESGAYNEQFFGPGTRLTVL.

V and J are TRBV6-5 and TRBJ1-2; TRBD1 is a possible D gene (5 bases). The CDR3 is 14 residues long. V lost 5 bases, J lost 7 bases, and 17 bases lay in between. CDR1 is MNHEY and CDR2 is SVGAGI in the germline V gene. CDR3 amino acids: CASSPGLGGGGYTF. For the CDR3, the DNA is TGTGCCAGCAGTCCCGGCCTCGGGGGAGGTGGCTACACCTTC.

V and J are TRBV25-1 and TRBJ2-2; D is unclear. Trimming shortened V by 6 bases and J by 0 bases, and 11 bases separated the two germline ends. In germline, CDR1 is MGHDK, CDR2 SYGVNS. The CDR3 runs 15 residues. CDR3 sequence: CASSPTTANTGELFF. The CDR3 DNA follows: TGTGCCAGCAGCCCGACAACCGCGAACACCGGGGAGCTGTTTTTT.